This TCR beta chain was obtained from a study of blood T cell repertoires in COVID-19. Study-wide context: Samples taken during acute and convalescent COVID-19 were collected in the United States, Italy and Spain. PBMCs, B-cell-depleted T cells, or T cells were the source of the cDNA or gDNA that made up the material.

Authors' analysis steps: From reference gene primer amplification, estimates of nucleated cell counts were derived. Only in-frame clones appear in the TCRdb table, and some are missing; sequencing was by immunoSEQ multiplex PCR. The V and J calls and clone size come from that table; D and trimming were worked out from the DNA. The table includes approximately 300,000 clones, about four fifths detected once. CDR3 size: 13 residues. With 8 bases clipped from V and 6 bases from J, the junction kept 9 bases outside the gene matches. Sequenced: peripheral blood. This chain uses TRBV12-3 or TRBV12-4 with TRBJ1-1; 7 positions match TRBD1. This sequence originates from a woman in her fifties or sixties with acute or convalescent COVID-19. DNA of the CDR3: TGTGCCAGCTCCCAAACCGACAGGGCTGAAGCTTTCTTT. It encodes CASSQTDRAEAFF.